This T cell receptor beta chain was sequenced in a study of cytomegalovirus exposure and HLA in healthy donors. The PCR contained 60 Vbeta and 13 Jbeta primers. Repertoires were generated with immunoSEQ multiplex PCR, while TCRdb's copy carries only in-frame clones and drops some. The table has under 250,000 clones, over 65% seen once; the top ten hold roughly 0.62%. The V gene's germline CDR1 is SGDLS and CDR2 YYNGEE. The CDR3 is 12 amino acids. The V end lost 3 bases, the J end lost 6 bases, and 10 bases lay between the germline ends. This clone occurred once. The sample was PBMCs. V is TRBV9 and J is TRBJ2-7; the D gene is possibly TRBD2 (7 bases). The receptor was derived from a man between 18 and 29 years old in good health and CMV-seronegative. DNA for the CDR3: TGTGCCAGCAGCGGGGGGGGCGGCGAGCAGTACTTC. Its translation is CASSGGGGEQYF.